This T cell receptor beta chain was identified during a study of long-term antiretroviral therapy in people with HIV. This CDR3 contains 15 residues. The V gene's germline CDR1 is MGHDK and CDR2 SYGVNS. V trimming: 2 bases; J trimming: 1 base; junction bases outside the gene matches: 5. Running of the v3.0 immunoSEQ assay took place at survey level. Per-sample targets for sequencing were 40,000-50,000 T-cell genomes. Assay: immunoSEQ multiplex PCR; the TCRdb copy retains only in-frame clones and omits some. Counted here are 40,000 to 60,000 clones, 80% to 90% occurring once; the ten biggest clones make up 2.5% to 3%. Comment on this clone: Its cognate antigen is unknown.

Study-level findings and limits: There were no data on ART adherence, viral resistance or therapy changes, a gap that limits inferences about post-ART repertoire changes.

Sequencing was performed on unsorted PBMCs, taken 0.8 years after starting antiretroviral therapy. The V and J genes are TRBV25-1 and TRBJ2-7; TRBD1 matches at 7 bases. This receptor was obtained from a young woman with HIV. The CDR3 region is CASSEMGQISYEQYF. CDR3 nucleotide sequence: TGTGCCAGCAGTGAAATGGGACAGATTTCCTACGAGCAGTACTTC.